What follows is one T cell receptor (beta chain) and its context. Antigen unknown. The data stem from a study of CD8 T cells in ankylosing spondylitis. Quantitative barcoded 5'-RACE was used to prepare TCR beta libraries. TCRdb reprocessed the 5' RACE reads via MiXCR and lists one record per CDR3 protein. The data show under 120,000 distinct CDR3 sequences, around 24% seen once. Broader study findings: As reported, disease-linked clones showed significant enrichment in matched ankylosing spondylitis synovial fluid. Disease-linked clones proved CD8+ and comparatively uncommon in peripheral blood.

Germline V CDR1 and CDR2: SGHTA, FQGNSA. The V segment lost 5 bases and the J segment 3 bases; nucleotides outside the gene matches: 4. The CDR3 has 14 residues. Input material: synovial fluid, either unsorted or a sorted T cell fraction (not recorded which). The sequence came from a male donor with ankylosing spondylitis. The chain has TRBV7-2 and TRBJ2-1, with 7 bases aligning to TRBD2. CDR3 DNA sequence: TGTGCCAGCAGCCCCATAGCGGGCTACAATGAGCAGTTCTTC. This gives the protein CASSPIAGYNEQFF.